A selection of T cell receptor beta chains follows, all from one sample in a study of T cells in localized non-small cell lung cancer. Here immunoSEQ multiplex PCR was the method, and the copy in TCRdb shows in-frame clones only, minus some. This table holds tens of thousands of clones, about 87% found once. The source was peripheral blood, collected before any cancer treatment. The source of these receptors is a man aged 35 to 70 with stage I squamous cell lung carcinoma. CDR3s include the opening cysteine and the closing phenylalanine or tryptophan. A D gene is named only where the DNA matches it firmly. Not all rows give a size; the values are once, few, many and, for expanded clones, a class.

clone_size: once
j_call: TRBJ2-5
v_call: TRBV30
d_call: NA
cdr3_nt: TGTGCCTGGAAGTTTAGTGCCCCCGGGGCGGCCCAGTACTTC
cdr3_aa: CAWKFSAPGAAQYF

clone_size: NA
j_call: TRBJ1-5
v_call: TRBV6-5
d_call: NA
cdr3_nt: TGTGCCAGCAGATGGGGCCTGGGTCAGCCCCAGCATTTT
cdr3_aa: CASRWGLGQPQHF

clone_size: NA
j_call: TRBJ2-4
v_call: TRBV7-2
d_call: NA
cdr3_nt: TGTGCCAGCAGCCCTCGACCCAGGGCTGCCGAACTTATTCAGTACTTC
cdr3_aa: CASSPRPRAAELIQYF

clone_size: NA
j_call: TRBJ1-5
v_call: TRBV27
d_call: NA
cdr3_nt: TGTGCCAGCAGTACTAGGGCCTTAGGGGTGCAGCCCCAGCATTTT
cdr3_aa: CASSTRALGVQPQHF

clone_size: NA
j_call: TRBJ2-3
v_call: TRBV7-2
d_call: NA
cdr3_nt: TGTGCCAGCAGCTTAGACCGACAGTCAGATACGCAGTATTTT
cdr3_aa: CASSLDRQSDTQYF

clone_size: NA
j_call: TRBJ2-7
v_call: TRBV4-3
d_call: NA
cdr3_nt: TGCGCCAGCAGCCAAGGACAGTCTCCCTACGAGCAGTACTTC
cdr3_aa: CASSQGQSPYEQYF

clone_size: few
j_call: TRBJ1-5
v_call: TRBV19
d_call: NA
cdr3_nt: TGTGCCAGTAAGGGCAGTCAAGGGCCCCAGCATTTT
cdr3_aa: CASKGSQGPQHF

clone_size: NA
j_call: TRBJ2-2
v_call: TRBV7-3
d_call: TRBD1
cdr3_nt: TGTGCCAGCAGCTGGACAGGACGGGGCGGGGAGCTGTTTTTT
cdr3_aa: CASSWTGRGGELFF

clone_size: NA
j_call: TRBJ1-2
v_call: TRBV4-3
d_call: NA
cdr3_nt: TGCGCCAGCAGCCAAGACTCCTATCTTCGTGGCTACACCTTC
cdr3_aa: CASSQDSYLRGYTF

clone_size: few
j_call: TRBJ2-1
v_call: TRBV7-8
d_call: NA
cdr3_nt: TGTGCCAGCAGCCTCCAGGGCTCCTACAATGAGCAGTTCTTC
cdr3_aa: CASSLQGSYNEQFF

clone_size: NA
j_call: TRBJ1-5
v_call: TRBV5-4
d_call: NA
cdr3_nt: TGTGCCAGCAGCACGGGTGGAGGCAATCAGCCCCAGCATTTT
cdr3_aa: CASSTGGGNQPQHF

clone_size: NA
j_call: TRBJ1-3
v_call: TRBV6-5
d_call: NA
cdr3_nt: TGTGCCAGCAGCCCTCAGGGTCCCTCTGGAAACACCATATATTTT
cdr3_aa: CASSPQGPSGNTIYF

clone_size: few
j_call: TRBJ1-1
v_call: TRBV9
d_call: NA
cdr3_nt: TGTGCCAGCAGCAAGGGTAACACTGAAGCTTTCTTT
cdr3_aa: CASSKGNTEAFF

clone_size: NA
j_call: TRBJ2-7
v_call: TRBV2
d_call: NA
cdr3_nt: TGTGCCAGCAGCGGCGGGGACAGTACCTACGAGCAGTACTTC
cdr3_aa: CASSGGDSTYEQYF

clone_size: NA
j_call: TRBJ1-1
v_call: TRBV29-1
d_call: NA
cdr3_nt: TGCAGCGGCCGAGAGGGGACCACTGAAGCTTTCTTT
cdr3_aa: CSGREGTTEAFF

clone_size: NA
j_call: TRBJ2-3
v_call: TRBV10-1
d_call: NA
cdr3_nt: TGCGCCAGCAGTGAAGTAGCGGTTAACACAGATACGCAGTATTTT
cdr3_aa: CASSEVAVNTDTQYF

clone_size: NA
j_call: TRBJ2-1
v_call: TRBV10-3
d_call: TRBD2
cdr3_nt: TGTGCCATCAGTACTGGACTAGCGGAGATCCAGATATCGAATGAGCAGTTCTTC
cdr3_aa: CAISTGLAEIQISNEQFF

clone_size: NA
j_call: TRBJ2-7
v_call: TRBV11-2
d_call: NA
cdr3_nt: TGTGCCAGCAGCTTAGGAGTTGCCGGTTTTGATCGGGACGAGCAGTACTTC
cdr3_aa: CASSLGVAGFDRDEQYF

clone_size: NA
j_call: TRBJ1-5
v_call: TRBV5-6
d_call: NA
cdr3_nt: TGTGCCAGCAGCCGCGGTTATCAGCCCCAGCATTTT
cdr3_aa: CASSRGYQPQHF

clone_size: NA
j_call: TRBJ1-1
v_call: TRBV4-3
d_call: TRBD1
cdr3_nt: TGCGCCAGCAGCCAAGATAATTTTCTGGAGGGGGCGCGTTCCACTGAAGCTTTCTTT
cdr3_aa: CASSQDNFLEGARSTEAFF

clone_size: NA
j_call: TRBJ1-5
v_call: TRBV5-1
d_call: TRBD1
cdr3_nt: TGCGCCAGCAGCTTGGTAGGGGGCGTCAATCAGCCCCAGCATTTT
cdr3_aa: CASSLVGGVNQPQHF

clone_size: NA
j_call: TRBJ1-4
v_call: TRBV28
d_call: TRBD1
cdr3_nt: TGTGCCAGCAGTCCAGGGGGGACTAATGAAAAACTGTTTTTT
cdr3_aa: CASSPGGTNEKLFF

clone_size: NA
j_call: TRBJ2-3
v_call: TRBV29-1
d_call: NA
cdr3_nt: TGCAGCGTTGAAAGCAGGGATAACACAGATACGCAGTATTTT
cdr3_aa: CSVESRDNTDTQYF

clone_size: NA
j_call: TRBJ2-1
v_call: TRBV7-9
d_call: TRBD2
cdr3_nt: TGTGCCAGCAGCCTACCTAGACTAGCGCCCGACAATGAGCAGTTCTTC
cdr3_aa: CASSLPRLAPDNEQFF

clone_size: few
j_call: TRBJ2-3
v_call: TRBV5-6
d_call: TRBD1
cdr3_nt: TGTGCCAGCAGCTCCGGGACAGGGGGCACAGATACGCAGTATTTT
cdr3_aa: CASSSGTGGTDTQYF

clone_size: NA
j_call: TRBJ2-1
v_call: TRBV29-1
d_call: TRBD2
cdr3_nt: TGCAGCGTTGAAGATCGGGGACTAGCGGGGATTAGCTCCTACAATGAGCAGTTCTTC
cdr3_aa: CSVEDRGLAGISSYNEQFF

clone_size: NA
j_call: TRBJ1-2
v_call: TRBV12-2
d_call: NA
cdr3_nt: TGTGCAAGTCGCCCCCTTTTTAAGTCTTTAAACAGTGCGGGCTACACCTTC
cdr3_aa: CASRPLFKSLNSAGYTF

clone_size: NA
j_call: TRBJ1-4
v_call: TRBV19
d_call: NA
cdr3_nt: TGTGCCAGTAGTATAACCCACTCTCATGAAAAACTGTTTTTT
cdr3_aa: CASSITHSHEKLFF

clone_size: NA
j_call: TRBJ2-3
v_call: TRBV10-1
d_call: NA
cdr3_nt: TGCGCCAGCAGTGCTGACAGAGGCACAGATACGCAGTATTTT
cdr3_aa: CASSADRGTDTQYF

clone_size: few
j_call: TRBJ2-1
v_call: TRBV9
d_call: NA
cdr3_nt: TGTGCCAGCAGCGTAGCCCTCAACGGGGCATGGGAGCAGTTCTTC
cdr3_aa: CASSVALNGAWEQFF

clone_size: NA
j_call: TRBJ1-1
v_call: TRBV27
d_call: NA
cdr3_nt: TGTGCCAGCAGGAGAGAACAGGGATTTGGCACTGAAGCTTTCTTT
cdr3_aa: CASRREQGFGTEAFF

clone_size: NA
j_call: TRBJ1-1
v_call: TRBV6-6
d_call: NA
cdr3_nt: TGTGCCAGCAGTTACGGTCAGCCGAACACTGAAGCTTTCTTT
cdr3_aa: CASSYGQPNTEAFF

clone_size: NA
j_call: TRBJ2-2
v_call: TRBV5-1
d_call: TRBD1
cdr3_nt: TGCGCCAGCAGCTTGGGACAGGGAAACACCGGGGAGCTGTTTTTT
cdr3_aa: CASSLGQGNTGELFF

clone_size: NA
j_call: TRBJ2-7
v_call: TRBV4-3
d_call: TRBD2
cdr3_nt: TGCGCCAGCAGCCAATCGGCGGGGGCCTACGAGCAGTACTTC
cdr3_aa: CASSQSAGAYEQYF

clone_size: NA
j_call: TRBJ1-1
v_call: TRBV4-2
d_call: NA
cdr3_nt: TGTGCCAGCAGCCAAGATCGGGCGGGTACCGTGTTCCAAGCTTTCTTT
cdr3_aa: CASSQDRAGTVFQAFF

clone_size: NA
j_call: TRBJ2-3
v_call: TRBV6-9
d_call: NA
cdr3_nt: TGTGCCAGCAACAAAGAACGGGATTTCGATACGCAGTATTTT
cdr3_aa: CASNKERDFDTQYF

clone_size: NA
j_call: TRBJ2-3
v_call: TRBV6-5
d_call: NA
cdr3_nt: TGTGCCACCTCCCCAGAGGGGACAAGGACAGATACGCAGTATTTT
cdr3_aa: CATSPEGTRTDTQYF

clone_size: NA
j_call: TRBJ1-5
v_call: TRBV28
d_call: NA
cdr3_nt: TGTGCCAGCAGATCAGGGGTAGGGAGCAATCAGCCCCAGCATTTT
cdr3_aa: CASRSGVGSNQPQHF

clone_size: once
j_call: TRBJ1-4
v_call: TRBV28
d_call: NA
cdr3_nt: TGTGCCAGCAGTTGGGGGGCTTATGAAAAACTGTTTTTT
cdr3_aa: CASSWGAYEKLFF

clone_size: once
j_call: TRBJ2-3
v_call: TRBV7-2
d_call: TRBD1
cdr3_nt: TGTGCCAGCAGCTCGGGACAGAGCACAGATACGCAGTATTTT
cdr3_aa: CASSSGQSTDTQYF

clone_size: NA
j_call: TRBJ2-2
v_call: TRBV5-1
d_call: TRBD2
cdr3_nt: TGCGCCAGCAGCTTGGGCCCTCTAGCGGGAGAGGGCACCGGGGAGCTGTTTTTT
cdr3_aa: CASSLGPLAGEGTGELFF

clone_size: NA
j_call: TRBJ2-1
v_call: TRBV9
d_call: NA
cdr3_nt: TGTGCCAGCAGCGTAGACAGGAACAATGAGCAGTTCTTC
cdr3_aa: CASSVDRNNEQFF

clone_size: NA
j_call: TRBJ2-7
v_call: TRBV27
d_call: TRBD2
cdr3_nt: TGTGCCAGCAGTTTATCGACTAGCGGGATTGGAGAGCAGTACTTC
cdr3_aa: CASSLSTSGIGEQYF

clone_size: NA
j_call: TRBJ1-1
v_call: TRBV7-9
d_call: TRBD1
cdr3_nt: TGTGCCAGCAGCTACCGGGACAGGGGTATGACTGAAGCTTTCTTT
cdr3_aa: CASSYRDRGMTEAFF

clone_size: NA
j_call: TRBJ1-1
v_call: TRBV28
d_call: TRBD1
cdr3_nt: TGTGCCAGCAGATACGGGACAGGGGGAGGGTTGAGCACTGAAGCTTTCTTT
cdr3_aa: CASRYGTGGGLSTEAFF

clone_size: NA
j_call: TRBJ2-5
v_call: TRBV28
d_call: TRBD2
cdr3_nt: TGTGCCAGCAGTTTCTACGTGGGAGGGGAGGAGACCCAGTACTTC
cdr3_aa: CASSFYVGGEETQYF

clone_size: NA
j_call: TRBJ2-1
v_call: TRBV7-9
d_call: NA
cdr3_nt: TGTGCCATAGGCTCGGCCTTGAGGGAGCAGTTCTTC
cdr3_aa: CAIGSALREQFF

clone_size: NA
j_call: TRBJ2-5
v_call: TRBV7-8
d_call: TRBD1
cdr3_nt: TGTGCCAGCAGCCAAGACAGGGGGGGTGAAGAGACCCAGTACTTC
cdr3_aa: CASSQDRGGEETQYF

clone_size: few
j_call: TRBJ2-2
v_call: TRBV18
d_call: NA
cdr3_nt: TGTGCCAGCTCGCTCAGCGGTACCGGGGAGCTGTTTTTT
cdr3_aa: CASSLSGTGELFF

clone_size: NA
j_call: TRBJ2-1
v_call: TRBV18
d_call: TRBD2
cdr3_nt: TGTGCCAGCTCACCACCGAGCGGGAAACACTACAATGAGCAGTTCTTC
cdr3_aa: CASSPPSGKHYNEQFF

clone_size: NA
j_call: TRBJ1-1
v_call: TRBV7-3
d_call: NA
cdr3_nt: TGTGCCAGCAGCCCTCGGTTGAACACTGAAGCTTTCTTT
cdr3_aa: CASSPRLNTEAFF

clone_size: NA
j_call: TRBJ1-1
v_call: TRBV27
d_call: NA
cdr3_nt: TGTGCCAGCAGTTCAATGGCCGCTGAAGCTTTCTTT
cdr3_aa: CASSSMAAEAFF

clone_size: once
j_call: TRBJ2-6
v_call: TRBV2
d_call: TRBD1
cdr3_nt: TGTGCCAGCAGTGAAAACCCTTTAGGGACAGGGTATGGAGGGGCCAACGTCCTGACTTTC
cdr3_aa: CASSENPLGTGYGGANVLTF

clone_size: NA
j_call: TRBJ1-2
v_call: TRBV9
d_call: NA
cdr3_nt: TGTGCCAGCAGCGCATTAGGCTATGGCTACACCTTC
cdr3_aa: CASSALGYGYTF

clone_size: NA
j_call: TRBJ2-5
v_call: TRBV7-3
d_call: TRBD2
cdr3_nt: TGTGCCAGCAGCTTACTAGCGGGAGGCCGGGGGACCCAGTACTTC
cdr3_aa: CASSLLAGGRGTQYF

clone_size: NA
j_call: TRBJ2-5
v_call: TRBV15
d_call: TRBD1
cdr3_nt: TGTGCCACCAGCAGAGCAGGGACAGATGAGACCCAGTACTTC
cdr3_aa: CATSRAGTDETQYF

clone_size: NA
j_call: TRBJ1-5
v_call: TRBV6-1
d_call: NA
cdr3_nt: TGTGCCAGCACCCCGGGGGGGAATCAGCCCCAGCATTTT
cdr3_aa: CASTPGGNQPQHF

clone_size: NA
j_call: TRBJ1-1
v_call: TRBV4-2
d_call: NA
cdr3_nt: TGTGCCAGCAGCCAAGTGGGGTATCGGGGGGACACTGAAGCTTTCTTT
cdr3_aa: CASSQVGYRGDTEAFF

clone_size: NA
j_call: TRBJ2-7
v_call: TRBV7-2
d_call: TRBD1
cdr3_nt: TGTGCCAGCAGCTTTGCAGGGGGCGCCTCCTACGAGCAGTACTTC
cdr3_aa: CASSFAGGASYEQYF